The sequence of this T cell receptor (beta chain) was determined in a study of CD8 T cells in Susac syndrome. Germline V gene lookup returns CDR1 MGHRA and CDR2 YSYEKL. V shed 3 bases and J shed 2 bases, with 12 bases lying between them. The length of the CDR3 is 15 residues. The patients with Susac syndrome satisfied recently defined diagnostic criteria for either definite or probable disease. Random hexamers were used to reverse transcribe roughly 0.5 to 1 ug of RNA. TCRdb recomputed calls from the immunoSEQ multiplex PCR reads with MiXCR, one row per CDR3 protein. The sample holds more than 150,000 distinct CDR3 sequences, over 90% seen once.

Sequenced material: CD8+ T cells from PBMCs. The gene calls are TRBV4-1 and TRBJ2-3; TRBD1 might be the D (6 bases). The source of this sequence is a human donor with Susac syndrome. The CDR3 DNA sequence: TGCGCCAGCAGCCACGGACAGCGGATCACAGATACGCAGTATTTT. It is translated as CASSHGQRITDTQYF.